The next 13 T cell receptor beta chains were all read from a single sample in a study of metastatic and nonmetastatic thyroid tumors. Until they underwent thyroid surgery, no patient had received any treatment. TCRdb re-clonotyped the PCR reads through MiXCR. The data show thousands of clones, with around 30% seen just once and roughly a quarter held by the top ten. Sequenced input: adjacent normal tissue. The receptors derive from a female donor with papillary thyroid cancer or a benign thyroid nodule (not recorded which). Some clones in this sample may be carry-over from other donors' samples.

The chain recombines TRBV27 with TRBJ2-7, with TRBD1 matching 10 bases. Germline-derived CDR1 and CDR2 are MNHEY and SMNVEV (reference sequence). The CDR3 loop spans 14 amino acids. V shed 1 base, J shed 3 bases, and the junction held 0 bases outside the gene matches. This chain's CDR3 is CASSLWTGGYEQYF. The CDR3, as DNA: TGTGCCAGCAGTTTATGGACAGGGGGCTACGAGCAGTACTTC.

This rearrangement joins TRBV7-6 to TRBJ1-2; no clear D gene. The CDR3 sequence is 14 residues long. Per germline, CDR1 SGHVS and CDR2 FNYEAQ. V was shortened by 1 base and J by 8 bases, with 14 bases between the two germline ends. CDR3 amino acids: CASSLETNSGGYTF. In DNA form, the CDR3 reads TGTGCCAGCAGCTTAGAAACAAACTCTGGGGGCTACACCTTC.

This clone is medium-sized by share. A read error is possible here, since a much larger clone lies one base away. This rearrangement joins TRBV5-8 to TRBJ1-4, with 9 bases identical to TRBD1. The junction had 5 bases not matched to a gene; V was cut back by 6 bases and J by 8 bases. Germline V gene sequence: CDR1 SGHTS, CDR2 YDEGEE. The CDR3 spans 13 residues. The CDR3 is CASTRQGGEKLFF. The DNA of the CDR3 is TGTGCCAGCACTCGACAGGGGGGGGAAAAACTGTTTTTT.

The sample holds a few counts of this clone. The chain uses TRBV6-1 and TRBJ2-7, with D maybe TRBD2 (5 bases). The CDR3 spans 11 residues. Trimming took off 8 bases at V and 5 bases at J, with 10 bases between the two ends. Germline-derived CDR1 and CDR2 are MNHNS and SASEGT. The CDR3 region is CASQLDHEQYF. The CDR3 nucleotides read TGTGCCAGCCAACTAGACCACGAGCAGTACTTC.

The chain combines TRBV20-1 with TRBJ2-2, with a weak D call TRBD2 (6 bases). There are 13 residues in the CDR3. The germline V and J ends were trimmed by 6 bases and 6 bases, with 14 bases remaining between them. Germline V gene data show CDR1 as DFQATT and CDR2 as SNEGSKA (reference sequence). The CDR3 nucleotides are TGCAGTGCCGCCGGGGGTCTGGCCGGGGAGCTGTTTTTT. Its translation: CSAAGGLAGELFF.

This clone was found once. V and J are TRBV4-1 and TRBJ1-4; D remains unclear. Germline CDR1 reads MGHRA; CDR2 reads YSYEKL. V lost 4 bases and J 7 bases, leaving 10 bases between the germline ends. This CDR3 spans 13 amino acids. The CDR3 DNA is TGCGCCAGCAGCCGGGATCAAACTGAAAAACTGTTTTTT. Protein: CASSRDQTEKLFF.

This clone has only a few counts. The rearrangement joins TRBV7-3 to TRBJ2-6; D might be TRBD1 or TRBD2, each matching 6 bases. Germline CDR1 reads SGHTA; CDR2 reads FQGTGA. The CDR3 covers 17 residues. The V and J ends lost 1 base and 0 bases respectively, with 10 bases between them. The CDR3 region is CASSLMGGSSGANVLTF. CDR3 nucleotide sequence: TGTGCCAGCAGCTTAATGGGGGGCAGCTCTGGGGCCAACGTCCTGACTTTC.

This clone was seen only a few times. This chain links TRBV15 with TRBJ2-7; the D gene could be TRBD1 or TRBD2 (5 bases each). Germline values: CDR1 LNHNV, CDR2 YYDKDF (reference sequence). Trimming took off 6 bases at V and 1 base at J, with 16 bases between the two ends. The CDR3 runs 15 residues. The CDR3 sequence: CATSANRDGSYEQYF. CDR3 nucleotide sequence: TGTGCCACCAGTGCTAACCGGGACGGGTCCTACGAGCAGTACTTC.

This clone is judged medium-sized. V is TRBV29-1 and J is TRBJ2-5, with 7 bases lining up with TRBD2. The length of the CDR3 is 13 residues. In germline, CDR1 is SQVTM, CDR2 ANQGSEA. V was pared by 7 bases and J by 6 bases, with 11 bases of the junction left unmatched. As DNA, the CDR3 is TGCAGCGACACAAGCGGGGATCGAAAGACCCAGTACTTC. Its translation: CSDTSGDRKTQYF.

V is TRBV5-1 and J is TRBJ2-7, with TRBD2 as a possible D gene (6 bases). The CDR3 has 15 residues. Trimming left V 3 bases short and J 0 bases short, with 13 bases between. Germline V gene data show CDR1 as SGHRS and CDR2 as YFSETQ. This CDR3 reads CASSWGDRSSYEQYF. The CDR3 nucleotides read TGCGCCAGCAGCTGGGGGGACCGTAGCTCCTACGAGCAGTACTTC.

By sample share, this clone is large. The J gene is TRBJ2-7, the V gene TRBV7-9, with 7 positions matching TRBD1. The CDR3 loop spans 16 amino acids. V gave up 5 bases and J gave up 6 bases; unmatched junction bases: 16. CDR1 and CDR2 from the germline V gene are SEHNR and FQNEAQ (reference sequence). The CDR3 region is CASSPDRVGLGSEQYF. The DNA of the CDR3 is TGTGCCAGCAGCCCAGACAGGGTAGGGTTAGGGAGCGAGCAGTACTTC.

V is TRBV5-1 and J is TRBJ2-2, with 9 bases lining up with TRBD2. Germline lookup yields CDR1 SGHRS and CDR2 YFSETQ. The V segment lost 4 bases and the J segment 3 bases; nucleotides outside the gene matches: 7. CDR3 length: 16 residues. CDR3 protein: CASSRGIAGDTGELFF. The CDR3 DNA follows: TGCGCCAGCAGCCGGGGAATAGCGGGGGACACCGGGGAGCTGTTTTTT. The variable domain in full, completed from reference TRBV5-1 and TRBJ2-2, reads KAGVTQTPRYLIKTRGQQVTLSCSPISGHRSVSWYQQTPGQGLQFLFEYFSETQRNKGNFPGRFSGRQFSNSRSEMNVSTLELGDSALYLCASSRGIAGDTGELFFGEGSRLTVL.

The chain links TRBV3-1 to TRBJ2-1, with a possible D match to TRBD1 (6 bases). Trimming pared 4 bases from V and 5 bases from J, leaving 9 bases between. This CDR3 comprises 13 residues. Germline loops: CDR1 LGHDT, CDR2 YNNKEL (reference sequence). The CDR3 region is CASSRGRNNEQFF. The CDR3, as DNA: TGTGCCAGCAGCCGGGGGCGTAACAATGAGCAGTTCTTC.